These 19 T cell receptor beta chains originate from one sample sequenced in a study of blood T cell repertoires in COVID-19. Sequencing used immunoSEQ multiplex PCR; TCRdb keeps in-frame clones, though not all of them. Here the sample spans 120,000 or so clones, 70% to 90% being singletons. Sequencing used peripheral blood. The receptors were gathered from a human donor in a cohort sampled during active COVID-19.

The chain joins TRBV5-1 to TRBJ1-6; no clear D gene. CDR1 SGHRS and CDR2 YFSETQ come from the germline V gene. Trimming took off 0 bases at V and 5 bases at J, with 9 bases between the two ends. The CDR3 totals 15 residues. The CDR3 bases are TGCGCCAGCAGCTTGGAATTTCAGAATAATTCACCCCTCCACTTT. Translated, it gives CASSLEFQNNSPLHF. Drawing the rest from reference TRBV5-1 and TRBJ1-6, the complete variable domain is KAGVTQTPRYLIKTRGQQVTLSCSPISGHRSVSWYQQTPGQGLQFLFEYFSETQRNKGNFPGRFSGRQFSNSRSEMNVSTLELGDSALYLCASSLEFQNNSPLHFGNGTRLTVT.

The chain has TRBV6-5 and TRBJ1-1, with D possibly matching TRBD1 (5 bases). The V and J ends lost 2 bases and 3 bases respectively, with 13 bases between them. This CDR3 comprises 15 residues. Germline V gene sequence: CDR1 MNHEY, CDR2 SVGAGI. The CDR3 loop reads CASSYGGYGDTEAFF. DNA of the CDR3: TGTGCCAGCAGTTACGGGGGGTACGGGGACACTGAAGCTTTCTTT.

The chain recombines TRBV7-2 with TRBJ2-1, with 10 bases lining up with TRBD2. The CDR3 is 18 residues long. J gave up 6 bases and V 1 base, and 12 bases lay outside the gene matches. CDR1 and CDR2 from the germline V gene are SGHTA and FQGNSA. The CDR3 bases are TGTGCCAGCAGCTTAGAGGCCAGCGGGAGGGCCAAAGGCAATGAGCAGTTCTTC. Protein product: CASSLEASGRAKGNEQFF. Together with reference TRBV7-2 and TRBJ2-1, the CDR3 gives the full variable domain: GAGVSQSPSNKVTEKGKDVELRCDPISGHTALYWYRQSLGQGLEFLIYFQGNSAPDKSGLPSDRFSAERTGGSVSTLTIQRTQQEDSAVYLCASSLEASGRAKGNEQFFGPGTRLTVL.

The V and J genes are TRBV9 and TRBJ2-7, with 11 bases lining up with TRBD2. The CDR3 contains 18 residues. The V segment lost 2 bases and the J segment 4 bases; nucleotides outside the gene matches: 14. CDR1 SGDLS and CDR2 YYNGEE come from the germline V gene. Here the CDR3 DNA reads TGTGCCAGCAGCGTGGGGACTAGCGGCCTCCTAAGGTTTTACGAGCAGTACTTC. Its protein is CASSVGTSGLLRFYEQYF. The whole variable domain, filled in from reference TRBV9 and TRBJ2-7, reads DSGVTQTPKHLITATGQRVTLRCSPRSGDLSVYWYQQSLDQGLQFLIQYYNGEERAKGNILERFSAQQFPDLHSELNLSSLELGDSALYFCASSVGTSGLLRFYEQYFGPGTRLTVT.

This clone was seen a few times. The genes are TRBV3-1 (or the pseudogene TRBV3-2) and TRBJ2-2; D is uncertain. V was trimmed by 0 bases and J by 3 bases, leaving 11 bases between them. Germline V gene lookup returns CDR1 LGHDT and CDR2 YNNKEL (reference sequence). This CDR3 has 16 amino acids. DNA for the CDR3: TGTGCCAGCAGCCAAGATACAGCTATAGACACCGGGGAGCTGTTTTTT. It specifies CASSQDTAIDTGELFF.

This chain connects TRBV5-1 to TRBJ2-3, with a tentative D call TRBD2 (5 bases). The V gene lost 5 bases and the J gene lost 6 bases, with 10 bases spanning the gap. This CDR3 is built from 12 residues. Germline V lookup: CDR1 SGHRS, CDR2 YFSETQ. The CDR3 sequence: CASSSPGDTQYF. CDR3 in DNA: TGCGCCAGCAGTTCACCGGGGGATACGCAGTATTTT.

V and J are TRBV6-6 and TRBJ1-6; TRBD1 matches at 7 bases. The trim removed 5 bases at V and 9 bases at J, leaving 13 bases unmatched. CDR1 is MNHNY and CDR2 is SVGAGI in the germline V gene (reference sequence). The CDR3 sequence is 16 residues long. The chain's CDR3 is CASSTRPTGRISPLHF. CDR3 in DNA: TGTGCCAGCAGTACCCGACCGACAGGGAGGATTTCACCCCTCCACTTT.

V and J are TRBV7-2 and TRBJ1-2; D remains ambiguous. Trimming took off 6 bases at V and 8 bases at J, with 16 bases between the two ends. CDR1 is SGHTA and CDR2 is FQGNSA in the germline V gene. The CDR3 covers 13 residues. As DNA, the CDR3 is TGTGCCAGCAGAGAAAGATCCCCCAGGGGCTACACCTTC. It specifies CASRERSPRGYTF.

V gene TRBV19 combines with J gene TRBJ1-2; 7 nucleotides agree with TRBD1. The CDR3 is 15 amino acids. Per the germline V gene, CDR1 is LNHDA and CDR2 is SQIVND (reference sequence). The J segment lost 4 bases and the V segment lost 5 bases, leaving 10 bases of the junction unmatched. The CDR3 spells CASSYPTGVRYGYTF. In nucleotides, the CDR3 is TGTGCCAGTAGTTATCCAACAGGGGTTCGCTATGGCTACACCTTC.

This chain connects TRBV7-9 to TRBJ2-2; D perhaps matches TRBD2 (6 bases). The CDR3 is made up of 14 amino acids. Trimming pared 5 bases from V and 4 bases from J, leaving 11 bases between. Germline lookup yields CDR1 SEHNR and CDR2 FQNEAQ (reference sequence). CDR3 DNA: TGTGCCAGCAGCCACCGGGAGATCACCGGGGAGCTGTTTTTT. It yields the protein CASSHREITGELFF.

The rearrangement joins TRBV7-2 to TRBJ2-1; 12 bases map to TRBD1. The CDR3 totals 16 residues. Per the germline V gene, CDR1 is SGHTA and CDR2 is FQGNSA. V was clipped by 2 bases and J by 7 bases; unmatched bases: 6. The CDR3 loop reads CASSLMGQGAVNEQFF. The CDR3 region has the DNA TGTGCCAGCAGCTTAATGGGACAGGGGGCCGTAAATGAGCAGTTCTTC.

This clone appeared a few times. CDR3: CASSITGANSGNTIYF. The CDR3 nucleotides are TGTGCCAGCAGCATTACAGGGGCCAACTCTGGAAACACCATATATTTT. The chain employs TRBV7-9 and TRBJ1-3; 7 bases line up with TRBD1. The J segment lost 0 bases and the V segment lost 5 bases, leaving 7 bases of the junction unmatched. Germline values: CDR1 SEHNR, CDR2 FQNEAQ (reference sequence). This CDR3 is built from 16 residues.

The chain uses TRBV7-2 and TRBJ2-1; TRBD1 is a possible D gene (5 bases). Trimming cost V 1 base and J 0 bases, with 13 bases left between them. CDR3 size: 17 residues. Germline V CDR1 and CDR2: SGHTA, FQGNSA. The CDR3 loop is CASSLVGASSSYNEQFF. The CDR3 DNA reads TGTGCCAGCAGCTTAGTTGGGGCGTCGAGCTCCTACAATGAGCAGTTCTTC.

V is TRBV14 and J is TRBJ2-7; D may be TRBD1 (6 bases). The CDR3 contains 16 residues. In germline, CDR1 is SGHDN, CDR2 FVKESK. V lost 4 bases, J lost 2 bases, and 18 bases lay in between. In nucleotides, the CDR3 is TGTGCCAGCAGCCGACACCCCGGGACACCTACCTACGAGCAGTACTTC. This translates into CASSRHPGTPTYEQYF. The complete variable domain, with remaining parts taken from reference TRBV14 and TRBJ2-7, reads EAGVTQFPSHSVIEKGQTVTLRCDPISGHDNLYWYRRVMGKEIKFLLHFVKESKQDESGMPNNRFLAERTGGTYSTLKVQPAELEDSGVYFCASSRHPGTPTYEQYFGPGTRLTVT.

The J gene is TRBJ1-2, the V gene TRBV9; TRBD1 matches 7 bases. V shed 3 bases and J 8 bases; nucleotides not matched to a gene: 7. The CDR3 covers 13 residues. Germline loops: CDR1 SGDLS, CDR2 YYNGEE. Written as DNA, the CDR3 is TGTGCCAGCAGCGAGCGACAGGGCGACGGCTACACCTTC. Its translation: CASSERQGDGYTF.

The CDR3 region is CAISFRTSGSLDEQFF. The CDR3 region has the DNA TGTGCCATCAGTTTCAGGACTAGCGGGAGTTTGGATGAGCAGTTCTTC. The chain joins TRBV10-3 to TRBJ2-1; 13 positions agree with TRBD2. CDR1 is ENHRY, CDR2 SYGVKD, per germline. The CDR3 sequence is 16 residues long. The V gene end was trimmed by 5 bases and the J gene end by 8 bases; junction bases not matched to a gene: 9.

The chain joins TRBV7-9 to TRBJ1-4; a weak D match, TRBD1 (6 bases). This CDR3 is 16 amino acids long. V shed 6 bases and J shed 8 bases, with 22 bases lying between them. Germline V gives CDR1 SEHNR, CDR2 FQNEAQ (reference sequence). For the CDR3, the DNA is TGTGCCAGCAGTTCTCTGGGGGCAGGAAAAAGGGAAAAACTGTTTTTT. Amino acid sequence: CASSSLGAGKREKLFF.

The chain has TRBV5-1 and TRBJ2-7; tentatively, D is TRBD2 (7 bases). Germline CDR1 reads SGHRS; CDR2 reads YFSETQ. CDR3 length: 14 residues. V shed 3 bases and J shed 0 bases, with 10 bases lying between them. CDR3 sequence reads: CASSSRGASYEQYF. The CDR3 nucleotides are TGCGCCAGCAGCTCCCGGGGGGCCTCCTACGAGCAGTACTTC.

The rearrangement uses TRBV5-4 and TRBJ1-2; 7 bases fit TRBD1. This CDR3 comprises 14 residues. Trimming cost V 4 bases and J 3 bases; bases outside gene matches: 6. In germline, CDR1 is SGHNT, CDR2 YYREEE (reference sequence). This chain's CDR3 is CASSTSGTDYGYTF. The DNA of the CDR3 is TGTGCCAGCAGCACCTCCGGGACAGACTATGGCTACACCTTC.